This T cell receptor beta chain was recorded in a study of spatial heterogeneity in lung cancer. Background on the study: Compared with alpha-chain sequences, beta-chain sequences were consistently detected in greater numbers.

This clonotype was recorded a few times. Described time point: sample taken at primary tumor resection. No cell sorting; template was whole RNA from tumor, lung tissue or PBMC. Trimming cost V 5 bases and J 2 bases, with 7 bases left between them. Germline assignment: CDR1 MDHEN and CDR2 SYDVKM. The CDR3 loop spans 13 amino acids. Single TCR cDNA molecules each had their own unique molecular identifier. TCRdb reanalysed the 5' RACE reads using MiXCR and keeps one entry per CDR3 protein. This repertoire shows 25,000 or so distinct CDR3 sequences, 7.5% to 10% found once; its top ten account for 35% to 40%.

The chain has TRBV28 and TRBJ2-1, with a weak D call TRBD1 (5 bases). The sequenced sample was PBMCs, obtained at surgery. The source of this sequence is a female donor with early-stage non-small cell lung cancer. CDR3 amino acids: CASSDRTYNEQFF. The CDR3 DNA sequence: TGTGCCAGCAGTGACAGAACCTACAATGAGCAGTTCTTC.